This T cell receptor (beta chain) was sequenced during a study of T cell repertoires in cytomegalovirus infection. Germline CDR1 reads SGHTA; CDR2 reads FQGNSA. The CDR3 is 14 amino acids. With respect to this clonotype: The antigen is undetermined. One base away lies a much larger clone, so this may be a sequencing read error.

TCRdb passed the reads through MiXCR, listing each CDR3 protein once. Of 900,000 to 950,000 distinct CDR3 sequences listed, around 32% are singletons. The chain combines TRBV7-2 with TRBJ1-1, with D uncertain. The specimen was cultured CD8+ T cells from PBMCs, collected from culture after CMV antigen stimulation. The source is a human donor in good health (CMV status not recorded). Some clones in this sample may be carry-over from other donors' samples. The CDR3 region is CANSWVPDFMEAFF. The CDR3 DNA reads TGTGCCAACAGCTGGGTACCCGATTTTATGGAAGCTTTCTTT.